One sample yielded the 28 T cell receptor beta chains listed below, sequenced in a study of cytomegalovirus exposure and HLA in healthy donors (dated by TCRdb to the late 2010s). Libraries were built with the immunoSEQ multiplex PCR assay. For the multiplex PCR, a mixture combining 60 forward primers for TCR Vbeta segments and 13 reverse primers for TCR Jbeta segments was used. TCRdb mirrors the immuneACCESS table, restricted to in-frame sequences. Some clones are absent from its copies; in checked studies, under half trace to an unresolved V gene, and the reason for the others is unknown. The table for this sample lists some 130,000 clones; 65% to 80% of them were counted only once. The ten largest clones take up 5% to 8.5% of the sample. The sequenced sample was PBMCs. The receptors stem from a man in his forties in good health and CMV-seropositive.

The V and J genes are TRBV16 and TRBJ2-7; maybe TRBD1 (5 bases). V was clipped by 0 bases and J by 5 bases, with 11 bases between them. Germline CDR1 reads KGHSY; CDR2 reads FQNENV. The CDR3 is 14 residues long. CDR3 in amino acids: CASSQSRVTNEQYF. The CDR3 DNA reads as TGTGCCAGCAGCCAATCCAGGGTGACGAACGAGCAGTACTTC.

The V and J genes are TRBV27 and TRBJ2-5; D may be TRBD1 (5 bases). The DNA matches TRBJ2-7 better at its end, which makes the J call doubtful. This CDR3 contains 14 residues. Germline V gives CDR1 MNHEY, CDR2 SMNVEV (reference sequence). The CDR3 region has the DNA TGTGCCAGCAGTTTTTTGGGGCCTAGTTACGAGCAGTACTTC. It is translated as CASSFLGPSYEQYF.

The chain recombines TRBV27 with TRBJ2-4; 9 bases match TRBD1. Germline V gene data show CDR1 as MNHEY and CDR2 as SMNVEV (reference sequence). The CDR3 loop spans 15 amino acids. After removal of 5 bases from V and 5 bases from J, the junction contained 7 bases not matched to a gene. CDR3 residues: CASSHWTGVENIQYF. CDR3 bases: TGTGCCAGCAGTCATTGGACAGGGGTGGAAAACATTCAGTACTTC.

This chain links TRBV11-2 with TRBJ1-2; no clear D. The CDR3 runs 13 residues. CDR1 SGHAT and CDR2 FQNNGV come from the germline V gene. Between the trimmed V and J ends, which lost 5 bases and 2 bases, there was a span of 9 bases. CDR3 residues: CASSQTPNYGYTF. CDR3 sequence (DNA): TGTGCCAGCAGCCAGACACCGAACTATGGCTACACCTTC.

The chain is built from TRBV15 and TRBJ1-5, with TRBD1 as a possible D gene (5 bases). The CDR3 loop spans 15 amino acids. V dropped 1 base and J dropped 0 bases, with 7 bases sitting between them. Germline V gene lookup returns CDR1 LNHNV and CDR2 YYDKDF (reference sequence). CDR3 amino acids: CATSRGQHSNQPQHF. CDR3 nucleotides: TGTGCCACCAGCAGAGGACAGCATAGCAATCAGCCCCAGCATTTT.

This clone was counted a single time. CDR3 nucleotides: TGTGCCAGCAGCGGGGGAGGGTATAATGAAAAACTGTTTTTT. Protein product: CASSGGGYNEKLFF. The chain uses TRBV5-4 and TRBJ1-4; weak D call: TRBD1 (5 bases). The V end was cut by 4 bases, the J end by 4 bases, with 11 bases between. CDR3 length equals 14 residues. In germline, CDR1 is SGHNT, CDR2 YYREEE (reference sequence). Drawing the rest from reference TRBV5-4 and TRBJ1-4, the complete variable domain is ETGVTQSPTHLIKTRGQQVTLRCSSQSGHNTVSWYQQALGQGPQFIFQYYREEENGRGNFPPRFSGLQFPNYSSELNVNALELDDSALYLCASSGGGYNEKLFFGSGTQLSVL.

This clone was seen more than once but under ten times. The chain uses TRBV29-1 and TRBJ1-3; 9 nucleotides match TRBD1. Germline V gene data show CDR1 as SQVTM and CDR2 as ANQGSEA. V trimming: 6 bases; J trimming: 3 bases; junction bases outside the gene matches: 6. CDR3 length: 14 residues. CDR3 residues: CSVTDRGGGNTIYF. The CDR3 DNA reads TGCAGCGTGACGGACAGGGGCGGTGGAAACACCATATATTTT.

In its sample, this clone was seen once. V and J are TRBV14 and TRBJ1-2, with D perhaps matching TRBD1 (5 bases). This CDR3 spans 13 amino acids. Germline V gene lookup returns CDR1 SGHDN and CDR2 FVKESK. V gave up 2 bases and J gave up 4 bases, with 8 bases separating them. The CDR3 here is CASSQSRGYGYTF. CDR3 DNA sequence: TGTGCCAGCAGCCAAAGTAGGGGCTATGGCTACACCTTC.

The chain combines TRBV27 with TRBJ1-1; 7 positions match TRBD1. V trimming: 2 bases; J trimming: 4 bases; junction bases outside the gene matches: 16. Germline V gene data show CDR1 as MNHEY and CDR2 as SMNVEV (reference sequence). The CDR3 length is 18 residues. The CDR3 bases are TGTGCCAGCAGTTTAGGGGTTCATGAGACAGGGTACGTCACTGAAGCTTTCTTT. Encoded protein: CASSLGVHETGYVTEAFF.

V usage is TRBV11-2 and J usage is TRBJ2-5; 10 bases are shared with TRBD1. V lost 1 base to trimming and J lost 5 bases; unmatched junction nucleotides: 10. The CDR3 spans 17 residues. CDR1 is SGHAT and CDR2 is FQNNGV in the germline V gene. The CDR3 protein is CASSLVPGTGAMETQYF. The CDR3 DNA is TGTGCCAGCAGCTTAGTCCCCGGGACAGGGGCGATGGAGACCCAGTACTTC.

V is TRBV7-9 and J is TRBJ2-2; 9 positions agree with TRBD1. CDR1 is SEHNR, CDR2 FQNEAQ, per germline (reference sequence). The ends lost 3 bases at V and 4 bases at J; junction bases unmatched: 6. The CDR3 totals 16 residues. CDR3 region: CASSFWTGVRTGELFF. In nucleotides, the CDR3 is TGTGCCAGCAGCTTCTGGACAGGGGTTCGCACCGGGGAGCTGTTTTTT.

This clone has a handful of counts. J is TRBJ1-1 and V is TRBV7-6; tentative D call: TRBD1 (5 bases). In germline, CDR1 is SGHVS, CDR2 FNYEAQ. The V gene lost 4 bases and the J gene lost 9 bases, with 9 bases spanning the gap. The CDR3 has 11 residues. The CDR3, as DNA: TGTGCCAGCAGCTCAGGGCTTCAAGCTTTCTTT. It encodes CASSSGLQAFF. Using reference TRBV7-6 and TRBJ1-1 for the parts outside the CDR3, the full variable domain is GAGVSQSPRYKVTKRGQDVALRCDPISGHVSLYWYRQALGQGPEFLTYFNYEAQQDKSGLPNDRFSAERPEGSISTLTIQRTEQRDSAMYRCASSSGLQAFFGQGTRLTVV.

The V and J genes are TRBV18 and TRBJ2-3; D gene ambiguous. Germline CDR1 KGHSH, CDR2 LQKENI. V lost 6 bases to trimming and J lost 8 bases, with 9 bases between them. This CDR3 region has 11 residues. CDR3 DNA: TGTGCCAGCTCCATCGCCGGTACGCAGTATTTT. Its protein product is CASSIAGTQYF.

The chain uses TRBV6-4 and TRBJ2-3; 14 bases agree with TRBD2. The V segment lost 2 bases and the J segment 6 bases; nucleotides outside the gene matches: 4. Germline V gives CDR1 MRHNA, CDR2 SNTAGT. The CDR3 spans 16 residues. The CDR3 loop is CASSDSGTSGSDTQYF. The CDR3 bases are TGTGCCAGCAGTGACAGCGGGACTAGCGGGAGCGATACGCAGTATTTT.

The V gene is TRBV5-1, the J gene TRBJ1-1, with TRBD1 matching 10 bases. With 4 bases clipped from V and 7 bases from J, the junction kept 10 bases outside the gene matches. The CDR3 contains 15 residues. CDR1 is SGHRS, CDR2 YFSETQ, per germline. The CDR3 region is CASSIRDRGTDEAFF. CDR3 DNA: TGCGCCAGCAGCATCCGGGACAGGGGTACCGATGAAGCTTTCTTT.

This chain uses TRBV7-9 with TRBJ2-5, with 8 nucleotides matching TRBD1. Trimming took 6 bases from V and 5 from J; bases not matched to a gene: 8. This CDR3 has 14 residues. Germline CDR1 SEHNR, CDR2 FQNEAQ (reference sequence). The CDR3 coding sequence is TGTGCCAGCAGACCTCAGGGGGCTTGGGAGACCCAGTACTTC. Protein: CASRPQGAWETQYF.

As to this clone: Additional DNA sequences in this sample encode the identical CDR3. The chain links TRBV6-5 to TRBJ2-1; D call uncertain. The V end was cut by 4 bases, the J end by 10 bases, with 20 bases between. The germline V gene has CDR1 MNHEY and CDR2 SVGAGI. The CDR3 consists of 15 residues. The CDR3 coding sequence is TGTGCCAGCAGTTCCAGGCCTTTCTCCCCCAACGAGCAGTTCTTC. It encodes CASSSRPFSPNEQFF.

The chain recombines TRBV5-1 with TRBJ1-4; 8 bases map to TRBD1. The germline CDR1 and CDR2 sequences are SGHRS and YFSETQ. After removal of 4 bases from V and 7 bases from J, the junction contained 9 bases not matched to a gene. This CDR3 spans 15 amino acids. This CDR3 is CASSKTGGGGEKLFF. In DNA, the CDR3 is TGCGCCAGCAGCAAAACAGGGGGAGGAGGTGAAAAACTGTTTTTT.

The chain uses TRBV2 and TRBJ2-7; tentatively, D is TRBD1 (6 bases). V lost 4 bases, J lost 6 bases, and 13 bases lay in between. CDR1 and CDR2 from the germline V gene are SNHLY and FYNNEI. This CDR3 spans 13 amino acids. CDR3 DNA sequence: TGTGCCAGCAGTGGGACAGAGTTCGGCGAGCAGTACTTC. Translating gives CASSGTEFGEQYF.

J is TRBJ2-5 and V is TRBV11-3; TRBD1 aligns across 10 bases. The germline CDR1 and CDR2 sequences are SGHNT and YENEEA. This CDR3 spans 15 amino acids. The trim removed 6 bases at V and 4 bases at J, leaving 8 bases unmatched. The DNA for the CDR3 is TGTGCCAGCAGTTCTGGACAGGGGGGGACAGAGACCCAGTACTTC. It yields the protein CASSSGQGGTETQYF. Drawing the rest from reference TRBV11-3 and TRBJ2-5, the complete variable domain is EAGVVQSPRYKIIEKKQPVAFWCNPISGHNTLYWYLQNLGQGPELLIRYENEEAVDDSQLPKDRFSAERLKGVDSTLKIQPAELGDSAVYLCASSSGQGGTETQYFGPGTRLLVL.

This chain joins TRBV4-2 and TRBJ2-2, with a weak D call TRBD2 (6 bases). Germline lookup yields CDR1 LGHNA and CDR2 YNFKEQ. Trimming removed 3 bases at V and 5 bases at J, with 16 bases between. CDR3 length: 16 amino acids. The CDR3 region is CASSQAWREGTGELFF. The CDR3 region has the DNA TGTGCCAGCAGCCAGGCCTGGCGGGAAGGTACCGGGGAGCTGTTTTTT.

The chain links TRBV5-1 to TRBJ1-1; no clear D. Trimming removed 0 bases at V and 6 bases at J, with 6 bases between. CDR3 length: 12 residues. From germline, CDR1 is SGHRS and CDR2 YFSETQ. For the CDR3, the DNA is TGCGCCAGCAGCTTGGCCGGGTCTGAAGCTTTCTTT. It translates to CASSLAGSEAFF.

This clone was seen only once. V is TRBV30 and J is TRBJ2-1; the D gene is possibly TRBD2 (6 bases). The CDR3 runs 12 residues. Trimming left V 5 bases short and J 12 bases short, with 17 bases between. CDR1 is GTSNPN, CDR2 SVGIG, per germline (reference sequence). The CDR3 nucleotides read TGTGCCTGGGCACCATCGGGAGACGTGCAGTTCTTC. This translates into CAWAPSGDVQFF.

This clone was recorded only once. V is TRBV29-1 and J is TRBJ2-5; 9 nucleotides align to TRBD2. TRBJ2-7 explains the end of the DNA better; the J call may be wrong. Germline values: CDR1 SQVTM, CDR2 ANQGSEA. CDR3 length: 21 residues. CDR3 amino acids: CSVAQLPRGAFSGSGLHEQYF. CDR3 DNA sequence: TGCAGCGTTGCCCAGTTACCCAGGGGGGCCTTTAGCGGGAGCGGCCTCCACGAGCAGTACTTC.

The rearrangement links TRBV10-3 to TRBJ1-6; 7 bases are a match to TRBD1. V lost 5 bases, J lost 7 bases, and 5 bases stayed unmatched. CDR1 is ENHRY and CDR2 is SYGVKD in the germline V gene. This CDR3 has 14 amino acids. The CDR3 loop reads CAISKTGANSPLHF. The CDR3, as DNA: TGTGCCATCAGTAAAACAGGGGCCAATTCACCCCTCCACTTT.

This chain uses TRBV5-1 with TRBJ1-1; a weak D match, TRBD1 (5 bases). This CDR3 is 15 amino acids long. The germline CDR1 and CDR2 sequences are SGHRS and YFSETQ. Trimming took off 3 bases at V and 0 bases at J, with 12 bases between the two ends. CDR3 loop: CASSYGQRLNTEAFF. The CDR3 bases are TGCGCCAGCAGCTACGGACAAAGACTGAACACTGAAGCTTTCTTT.

The chain combines TRBV4-1 with TRBJ2-3, with D uncertain. Germline V gene data show CDR1 as MGHRA and CDR2 as YSYEKL. V dropped 1 base and J dropped 2 bases, with 13 bases sitting between them. This CDR3 contains 16 residues. CDR3 residues: CASSQVAGSFTDTQYF. In nucleotides, the CDR3 is TGCGCCAGCAGCCAAGTAGCCGGATCCTTCACAGATACGCAGTATTTT.

This chain connects TRBV5-4 to TRBJ2-2, with D perhaps TRBD1 (6 bases). V lost 4 bases to trimming and J lost 7 bases, with 23 bases between them. Germline CDR1 and CDR2: SGHNT and YYREEE (reference sequence). This CDR3 has 17 residues. This chain's CDR3 is CASSERAQGRRFGELFF. CDR3 DNA: TGTGCCAGCAGCGAGCGAGCTCAGGGGCGAAGGTTCGGGGAGCTGTTTTTT. The whole variable domain, filled in from reference TRBV5-4 and TRBJ2-2, reads ETGVTQSPTHLIKTRGQQVTLRCSSQSGHNTVSWYQQALGQGPQFIFQYYREEENGRGNFPPRFSGLQFPNYSSELNVNALELDDSALYLCASSERAQGRRFGELFFGEGSRLTVL.